Shown below are 25 T cell receptor beta chains from a single sample sequenced in a study of blood T cell repertoires in COVID-19. TCRdb's table, derived via immunoSEQ multiplex PCR, lists solely in-frame clones and lacks some. This table holds some 270,000 clones, 75% to 90% found once. Sequencing was performed on PBMCs or T cells enriched from blood (not recorded which). These receptors all come from a woman aged 35 to 49 who had recovered from COVID-19.

The chain carries TRBV6-6 and TRBJ1-1; D might be TRBD1 (6 bases). The germline V and J ends were trimmed by 7 bases and 0 bases, with 9 bases remaining between them. Germline CDR1 and CDR2: MNHNY and SVGAGI (reference sequence). The CDR3 extends over 13 amino acids. CDR3 protein: CASTRGLNTEAFF. For the CDR3, the DNA is TGTGCCAGCACCAGGGGATTGAACACTGAAGCTTTCTTT.

The rearrangement joins TRBV25-1 to TRBJ1-2; 7 nucleotides line up with TRBD1. After removal of 5 bases from V and 4 bases from J, the junction contained 16 bases not matched to a gene. CDR3 length equals 17 residues. CDR1 is MGHDK, CDR2 SYGVNS, per germline. The CDR3 DNA reads as TGTGCCAGCAGTCGCTCCGGGACAGAGTCTTTTGGCTATGGCTACACCTTC. This codes for CASSRSGTESFGYGYTF.

The chain joins TRBV19 to TRBJ1-1; D is undetermined. This CDR3 has 14 residues. V was cut by 7 bases and J by 5 bases, with 17 bases left in between. Germline V gene data show CDR1 as LNHDA and CDR2 as SQIVND (reference sequence). In DNA form, the CDR3 reads TGTGCCAGTACTAAACTTCACACGGGAACTGAAGCTTTCTTT. Translating it yields CASTKLHTGTEAFF.

This clone was detected only once. V is TRBV5-6 and J is TRBJ1-5, with D perhaps matching TRBD1 (6 bases). V gave up 2 bases and J gave up 1 base, with 10 bases separating them. The CDR3 is made up of 15 amino acids. Germline V gene lookup returns CDR1 SGHDT and CDR2 YYEEEE. This chain's CDR3 is CASSFQGGSNQPQHF. CDR3 DNA: TGTGCCAGCAGCTTTCAAGGGGGAAGCAATCAGCCCCAGCATTTT.

This clone was seen a few times. CDR3 residues: CASSAQRGGIRGYTF. The CDR3 nucleotides are TGTGCCAGCAGTGCCCAACGGGGGGGCATTCGCGGCTACACCTTC. The chain carries TRBV2 and TRBJ1-2; possible D gene TRBD1, 6 bases. Per the germline V gene, CDR1 is SNHLY and CDR2 is FYNNEI. V shed 4 bases and J shed 8 bases, with 20 bases lying between them. The CDR3 has 15 residues.

This clone was counted between two and nine times. Its ends do not fully match the called genes, so a read error is possible. The chain links TRBV7-9 to TRBJ1-1, with 8 bases fitting TRBD1. The germline V gene has CDR1 SEHNR and CDR2 FQNEAQ (reference sequence). The CDR3 is 15 amino acids. CDR3: CASSFVETGERTPVF. The CDR3 DNA reads as TGTGCCAGCAGCTTCGTGGAGACAGGGGAGAGAACACCCGTCTTT.

As to this clone: Other DNA sequences within the sample encode an identical CDR3. The genes are TRBV9 and TRBJ1-1; D not resolved. In germline, CDR1 is SGDLS, CDR2 YYNGEE. The CDR3 is made up of 15 amino acids. V shed 0 bases and J shed 0 bases, with 9 bases lying between them. CDR3 sequence reads: CASSVGGGMNTEAFF. CDR3 DNA sequence: TGTGCCAGCAGCGTAGGAGGCGGCATGAACACTGAAGCTTTCTTT.

The V call is TRBV12-3 or TRBV12-4, the J call TRBJ1-1; possibly TRBD1 for D (6 bases). The CDR3 loop spans 13 amino acids. Trimming shortened V by 6 bases and J by 1 base, and 9 bases separated the two germline ends. The CDR3: CASRPGQNTEAFF. Here the CDR3 DNA reads TGTGCCAGCAGGCCGGGACAGAACACTGAAGCTTTCTTT.

The rearrangement links TRBV19 to TRBJ1-5; no clear D gene. V dropped 1 base and J dropped 4 bases, with 14 bases sitting between them. The CDR3 loop spans 16 amino acids. CDR1 is LNHDA, CDR2 SQIVND, per germline (reference sequence). The CDR3 here is CASSIVSGISNQPQHF. Written as DNA, the CDR3 is TGTGCCAGTAGTATAGTTTCGGGGATTTCAAATCAGCCCCAGCATTTT.

This clone was counted a few times. V and J are TRBV7-2 and TRBJ1-5; tentatively, D is TRBD1 (6 bases). The germline CDR1 and CDR2 sequences are SGHTA and FQGNSA. CDR3 length equals 13 residues. Trimming removed 5 bases from V and 5 bases from J, with 10 bases in between. The CDR3 DNA reads as TGTGCCAGCAGCGCGTGGACAGATCAGCCCCAGCATTTT. Translating it yields CASSAWTDQPQHF.

This clone was seen ten or more times. The chain is built from TRBV19 and TRBJ1-2; D might be TRBD1 (6 bases). This CDR3 is built from 14 residues. V was clipped by 3 bases and J by 4 bases, with 12 bases between them. The V gene's germline CDR1 is LNHDA and CDR2 SQIVND (reference sequence). CDR3 in amino acids: CASSMSGQIYGYTF. The CDR3 DNA reads TGTGCCAGTAGTATGTCCGGACAGATCTATGGCTACACCTTC.

Notes on this clone: This specimen includes other DNA sequences encoding the same CDR3. The chain uses TRBV5-1 and TRBJ1-3; a weak D match, TRBD1 (6 bases). The CDR3 totals 14 residues. CDR1 is SGHRS and CDR2 is YFSETQ in the germline V gene. Trimming removed 0 bases at V and 4 bases at J, with 8 bases between. This CDR3 is CASSLDRAGNTIYF. CDR3 coding DNA: TGCGCCAGCAGCTTGGACAGGGCAGGAAACACCATATATTTT. Variable domain in full (rest from reference TRBV5-1 and TRBJ1-3): KAGVTQTPRYLIKTRGQQVTLSCSPISGHRSVSWYQQTPGQGLQFLFEYFSETQRNKGNFPGRFSGRQFSNSRSEMNVSTLELGDSALYLCASSLDRAGNTIYFGEGSWLTVV.

J is TRBJ1-3 and V is TRBV3-1 (or the pseudogene TRBV3-2), with D possibly TRBD1 on 5 matching bases. This CDR3 spans 14 amino acids. Germline CDR1 is LGHDT and CDR2 is YNNKEL (reference sequence). The V end was cut by 8 bases, the J end by 0 bases, with 11 bases between. CDR3 in amino acids: CASGGVVSGNTIYF. The CDR3 DNA is TGTGCCAGCGGGGGGGTAGTCTCTGGAAACACCATATATTTT.

The rearrangement uses TRBV5-1 and TRBJ2-1; TRBD2 might be the D (7 bases). CDR3 length: 18 amino acids. Trimming cost V 0 bases and J 5 bases, with 21 bases left between them. Germline assignment: CDR1 SGHRS and CDR2 YFSETQ. This CDR3 is CASSLEFRGGARNNEQFF. The CDR3 DNA follows: TGCGCCAGCAGCTTGGAATTTAGAGGGGGGGCCCGCAACAATGAGCAGTTCTTC.

This chain uses TRBV24-1 with TRBJ1-5; 10 positions match TRBD1. V shed 5 bases and J 0 bases; nucleotides not matched to a gene: 9. Germline values: CDR1 KGHDR, CDR2 SFDVKD. The CDR3 has 18 amino acids. The CDR3 sequence: CATSVGGDRGYSNQPQHF. The CDR3 DNA reads TGTGCCACCAGTGTGGGGGGGGACAGGGGTTATAGCAATCAGCCCCAGCATTTT.

This clone was seen only once. The chain links TRBV9 to TRBJ2-1; D is unclear. Germline V gene sequence: CDR1 SGDLS, CDR2 YYNGEE. The CDR3 spans 16 residues. V shed 0 bases and J shed 0 bases, with 10 bases lying between them. The CDR3, as DNA: TGTGCCAGCAGCGTAGATGTCAGTCCCTCCTACAATGAGCAGTTCTTC. Translating gives CASSVDVSPSYNEQFF.

The J gene is TRBJ1-5, the V gene TRBV19; 8 nucleotides align to TRBD1. The germline V gene has CDR1 LNHDA and CDR2 SQIVND (reference sequence). Germline trimming cut 4 bases from V and 4 bases from J; bases unmatched to any gene: 12. CDR3 length equals 17 residues. The DNA of the CDR3 is TGTGCCAGTAGTACCCGGTGGGGACAGGTAATGAATCAGCCCCAGCATTTT. Its translation: CASSTRWGQVMNQPQHF.

The rearrangement uses TRBV4-3 and TRBJ1-2, with a weak D call TRBD1 (6 bases). There are 17 residues in the CDR3. In germline, CDR1 is LGHNA, CDR2 YSLEER. The germline V and J ends were trimmed by 0 bases and 4 bases, with 18 bases remaining between them. For the CDR3, the DNA is TGCGCCAGCAGCCAAGATTACGGACAGCCCGCGAGCTATGGCTACACCTTC. Amino acids: CASSQDYGQPASYGYTF.

The chain combines TRBV30 with TRBJ1-6; 9 bases line up with TRBD1. This CDR3 comprises 14 residues. V shed 2 bases, J shed 8 bases, and the junction held 4 bases outside the gene matches. Germline CDR1 and CDR2: GTSNPN and SVGIG (reference sequence). For the CDR3, the DNA is TGTGCCTGGAGTCCCCGGGACAGGGATTCACCCCTCCACTTT. Encoded protein: CAWSPRDRDSPLHF.

The chain recombines TRBV5-6 with TRBJ2-1; D is possibly TRBD2 (5 bases). The V and J ends lost 2 bases and 5 bases respectively, with 14 bases between them. The germline V gene has CDR1 SGHDT and CDR2 YYEEEE. The CDR3 runs 15 residues. The CDR3 DNA sequence: TGTGCCAGCAGCTTACCAACTAGTTTTAACAATGAGCAGTTCTTC. This gives the protein CASSLPTSFNNEQFF.

As DNA, the CDR3 is TGCAGTGCTAGAGTCGACAGGGGGGCTTTCTTT. As protein: CSARVDRGAFF. V usage is TRBV20-1 and J usage is TRBJ1-1; 9 bases align to TRBD1. CDR3 size: 11 residues. Trimming took 1 base from V and 11 from J; bases not matched to a gene: 2. CDR1 and CDR2 from the germline V gene are DFQATT and SNEGSKA (reference sequence).

This clone has only one observation. The rearrangement links TRBV7-9 to TRBJ1-1; D is unclear. Per germline, CDR1 SEHNR and CDR2 FQNEAQ (reference sequence). The ends were cut back, 5 bases at V and 0 bases at J, with 10 bases in the middle. The CDR3 extends over 14 amino acids. CDR3: CASSPRRMNTEAFF. The CDR3, as DNA: TGTGCCAGCAGCCCTAGACGGATGAACACTGAAGCTTTCTTT. Full variable domain (missing parts from reference TRBV7-9 and TRBJ1-1): DTGVSQNPRHKITKRGQNVTFRCDPISEHNRLYWYRQTLGQGPEFLTYFQNEAQLEKSRLLSDRFSAERPKGSFSTLEIQRTEQGDSAMYLCASSPRRMNTEAFFGQGTRLTVV.

The chain is built from TRBV4-1 and TRBJ1-1; tentatively, D is TRBD1 (5 bases). Trimming left V 4 bases short and J 4 bases short, with 19 bases between. The CDR3 runs to 16 residues. Germline CDR1 and CDR2: MGHRA and YSYEKL. CDR3 in amino acids: CASSRNFRGISTEAFF. CDR3 coding DNA: TGCGCCAGCAGCCGTAACTTTAGGGGTATCAGCACTGAAGCTTTCTTT.

A note on this clone: This CDR3 is also generated by other DNA sequences in the sample. The J gene is TRBJ1-5, the V gene TRBV18; possible D gene TRBD1, 6 bases. V was trimmed by 2 bases and J by 6 bases, leaving 8 bases between them. The CDR3 is 13 amino acids. The germline gives CDR1 KGHSH, CDR2 LQKENI. The CDR3 DNA reads as TGTGCCAGCTCACCAGAGGGGGTTCAGCCCCAGCATTTT. Residues: CASSPEGVQPQHF.

V gene TRBV7-3 combines with J gene TRBJ2-1; 9 nucleotides line up with TRBD2. The CDR3 has 15 residues. The J segment lost 1 base and the V segment lost 6 bases, leaving 4 bases of the junction unmatched. Germline V CDR1 and CDR2: SGHTA, FQGTGA. CDR3 region: CASSRLAASYNEQFF. CDR3 bases: TGTGCCAGCAGTCGACTAGCGGCTTCCTACAATGAGCAGTTCTTC.